This is a list of T cell receptor beta chains from one sample in a study of blood T cell repertoires in COVID-19. Data came from immunoSEQ multiplex PCR; TCRdb stores just in-frame clones and leaves some out. The table shows around 200,000 clones, with around 84% occurring only once. The specimen sequenced was peripheral blood. The receptors come from a man aged 30 to 39 with active or convalescent COVID-19. The CDR3 runs from the conserved cysteine through the conserved F or W. Fields, in order: D gene, clone size, J gene, V gene, CDR3 protein, CDR3 DNA. D genes are given only for firm matches. Size tells how often a clone was seen (once, few, many) or the class of an expanded clone, and some rows leave it out.

D gene: TRBD1; clone size: NA; J gene: TRBJ1-2; V gene: TRBV6-6; CDR3 protein: CASSYSGTASNYGYTF; CDR3 DNA: TGTGCCAGCAGTTACTCCGGGACAGCTTCTAACTATGGCTACACCTTC
D gene: NA; clone size: NA; J gene: TRBJ1-2; V gene: TRBV6-6; CDR3 protein: CASILDRKDGYTF; CDR3 DNA: TGTGCCAGCATCTTAGACAGGAAAGATGGCTACACCTTC
D gene: NA; clone size: NA; J gene: TRBJ2-7; V gene: TRBV5-1; CDR3 protein: CASSATGGEQYF; CDR3 DNA: TGCGCCAGCAGCGCGACTGGTGGCGAGCAGTACTTC
D gene: TRBD1; clone size: NA; J gene: TRBJ1-2; V gene: TRBV19; CDR3 protein: CASSGTGGVGGYTF; CDR3 DNA: TGTGCCAGTAGTGGGACAGGGGGCGTGGGTGGCTACACCTTC
D gene: TRBD2; clone size: NA; J gene: TRBJ2-1; V gene: TRBV10-3; CDR3 protein: CAISEGASGQSSSYNEQFF; CDR3 DNA: TGTGCCATCAGTGAAGGAGCTAGCGGCCAATCGAGCTCCTACAATGAGCAGTTCTTC
D gene: TRBD1; clone size: once; J gene: TRBJ2-7; V gene: TRBV30; CDR3 protein: CAWSANPGQANYEQYF; CDR3 DNA: TGTGCCTGGAGCGCTAACCCGGGACAGGCCAACTACGAGCAGTACTTC
D gene: TRBD2; clone size: NA; J gene: TRBJ2-1; V gene: TRBV4-1; CDR3 protein: CASSQVIAGITTGLNEQFF; CDR3 DNA: TGCGCCAGCAGCCAAGTTATAGCGGGGATTACTACAGGTTTGAATGAGCAGTTCTTC
D gene: NA; clone size: NA; J gene: TRBJ1-2; V gene: TRBV12-3/TRBV12-4; CDR3 protein: CASSLYGYTF; CDR3 DNA: TGTGCCAGCAGTCTCTATGGCTACACCTTC
D gene: NA; clone size: NA; J gene: TRBJ1-1; V gene: TRBV7-3; CDR3 protein: CASSRDIETEAFF; CDR3 DNA: TGTGCCAGCAGCCGGGACATCGAAACTGAAGCTTTCTTT
D gene: NA; clone size: NA; J gene: TRBJ1-2; V gene: TRBV28; CDR3 protein: CASIGQEGPGYTF; CDR3 DNA: TGTGCCAGCATTGGTCAGGAAGGCCCTGGCTACACCTTC
D gene: TRBD1; clone size: NA; J gene: TRBJ2-7; V gene: TRBV27; CDR3 protein: CASGGRITGGFFTYEQYF; CDR3 DNA: TGTGCCAGCGGTGGCCGTATAACAGGGGGATTTTTCACCTACGAGCAGTACTTC
D gene: TRBD1; clone size: NA; J gene: TRBJ2-2; V gene: TRBV9; CDR3 protein: CASRHGQGNTGELFF; CDR3 DNA: TGTGCCAGCAGGCACGGACAGGGAAACACCGGGGAGCTGTTTTTT
D gene: TRBD2; clone size: NA; J gene: TRBJ2-1; V gene: TRBV4-3; CDR3 protein: CASSQRLAGIYNEQFF; CDR3 DNA: TGCGCCAGCAGCCAAAGACTAGCGGGAATCTACAATGAGCAGTTCTTC
D gene: NA; clone size: NA; J gene: TRBJ1-3; V gene: TRBV7-9; CDR3 protein: CASSLGDISGNTIYF; CDR3 DNA: TGTGCCAGCAGCTTAGGGGACATCTCTGGAAACACCATATATTTT
D gene: TRBD1; clone size: NA; J gene: TRBJ1-1; V gene: TRBV6-5; CDR3 protein: CASSSTGQGTEAFF; CDR3 DNA: TGTGCCAGCAGTTCGACAGGGCAGGGCACTGAAGCTTTCTTT
D gene: NA; clone size: NA; J gene: TRBJ2-7; V gene: TRBV2; CDR3 protein: CASSGMTSPYEQYF; CDR3 DNA: TGTGCCAGCAGTGGCATGACTAGTCCCTACGAGCAGTACTTC
D gene: NA; clone size: few; J gene: TRBJ2-2; V gene: TRBV14; CDR3 protein: CASSRTDRSTGELFF; CDR3 DNA: TGTGCCAGCAGCCGGACCGACAGATCCACCGGGGAGCTGTTTTTT
D gene: TRBD1; clone size: NA; J gene: TRBJ1-5; V gene: TRBV12-5; CDR3 protein: CASGEHTGGVDNQPQHF; CDR3 DNA: TGTGCTAGTGGTGAGCACACAGGGGGCGTAGACAATCAGCCCCAGCATTTT
D gene: TRBD1; clone size: NA; J gene: TRBJ1-1; V gene: TRBV10-3; CDR3 protein: CAISPTGSETEAFF; CDR3 DNA: TGTGCCATCAGCCCGACAGGGAGTGAGACTGAAGCTTTCTTT
D gene: TRBD1; clone size: NA; J gene: TRBJ2-2; V gene: TRBV19; CDR3 protein: CACGRTGDTGELFF; CDR3 DNA: TGTGCTTGCGGTCGGACAGGGGACACCGGGGAGCTGTTTTTT
D gene: TRBD1; clone size: NA; J gene: TRBJ1-2; V gene: TRBV3-1/TRBV3-2; CDR3 protein: CASSQGGQDRVIYGYTF; CDR3 DNA: TGTGCCAGCAGCCAAGGTGGGCAAGACAGGGTAATCTATGGCTACACCTTC
D gene: NA; clone size: NA; J gene: TRBJ1-4; V gene: TRBV10-3; CDR3 protein: CAISVRDRPNEKLFF; CDR3 DNA: TGTGCCATCAGTGTCCGAGACAGGCCTAATGAAAAACTGTTTTTT
D gene: NA; clone size: NA; J gene: TRBJ2-7; V gene: TRBV6-5; CDR3 protein: CASAAPGTREQYF; CDR3 DNA: TGTGCCAGCGCCGCTCCGGGGACACGCGAGCAGTACTTC
D gene: NA; clone size: few; J gene: TRBJ2-1; V gene: TRBV27; CDR3 protein: CASALNGLYNEQFF; CDR3 DNA: TGTGCCAGCGCCCTTAATGGCCTCTACAATGAGCAGTTCTTC
D gene: NA; clone size: NA; J gene: TRBJ1-4; V gene: TRBV28; CDR3 protein: CASSPRGVPSNEKLFF; CDR3 DNA: TGTGCCAGCAGTCCCCGCGGAGTCCCTTCTAATGAAAAACTGTTTTTT
D gene: TRBD1; clone size: NA; J gene: TRBJ1-2; V gene: TRBV5-6; CDR3 protein: CASSLAHVRRGQNGYTF; CDR3 DNA: TGTGCCAGCAGCTTGGCCCATGTTCGAAGGGGGCAGAATGGCTACACCTTC
D gene: NA; clone size: NA; J gene: TRBJ1-1; V gene: TRBV10-1; CDR3 protein: CASSESTVGTEAFF; CDR3 DNA: TGCGCCAGCAGTGAGTCCACAGTTGGTACTGAAGCTTTCTTT
D gene: NA; clone size: NA; J gene: TRBJ1-1; V gene: TRBV30; CDR3 protein: CAWSVLTEAFF; CDR3 DNA: TGTGCCTGGAGTGTTCTCACTGAAGCTTTCTTT
D gene: TRBD1; clone size: NA; J gene: TRBJ2-3; V gene: TRBV19; CDR3 protein: CASNGRDRDNHF; CDR3 DNA: TGTGCCAGTAACGGCCGGGACAGGGACAATCATTTT
D gene: TRBD1; clone size: NA; J gene: TRBJ2-5; V gene: TRBV18; CDR3 protein: CASSPPGTAQETQYF; CDR3 DNA: TGTGCCAGCTCACCGCCCGGGACAGCCCAAGAGACCCAGTACTTC
D gene: TRBD1; clone size: NA; J gene: TRBJ1-1; V gene: TRBV6-4; CDR3 protein: CASSVVGQGNTEAFF; CDR3 DNA: TGTGCCAGCAGTGTAGTGGGACAGGGAAACACTGAAGCTTTCTTT
D gene: TRBD1; clone size: NA; J gene: TRBJ1-2; V gene: TRBV10-3; CDR3 protein: CAISSPGQGVNGYTF; CDR3 DNA: TGTGCCATCAGTAGCCCGGGACAGGGAGTGAATGGCTACACCTTC
D gene: NA; clone size: NA; J gene: TRBJ2-5; V gene: TRBV7-9; CDR3 protein: CASSRYGSQETQYF; CDR3 DNA: TGTGCCAGCAGCCGCTACGGGTCCCAAGAGACCCAGTACTTC